This is a list of T cell receptor beta chains from one sample in a study of T cell changes during pregnancy in multiple sclerosis. Some clones are missing from TCRdb's copy, which holds only in-frame ones; the method was immunoSEQ multiplex PCR. This sample carries 75,000 to 95,000 clones, around 94% of them seen once, and the ten largest clones take approximately 0.15%. The starting material was CD4+ T cells from peripheral blood mononuclear cells, obtained after pregnancy. Every receptor here comes from a female donor with multiple sclerosis, enrolled in a pregnancy study. Each CDR3 is given with its conserved first and last residue. The D gene is left open where the match is weak. Rows may omit the clone size; those that give it use once, few, many or a size class.

d_call clone_size j_call v_call cdr3_aa cdr3_nt
TRBD1 . TRBJ2-3 TRBV28 CASRSNRGSTDTQYF TGTGCCAGCAGATCCAACAGGGGTAGCACAGATACGCAGTATTTT
. . TRBJ1-2 TRBV18 CASSPSGENYGYTF TGTGCCAGCTCACCATCAGGGGAGAACTATGGCTACACCTTC
. once TRBJ1-1 TRBV11-2 CASKGHSNTEAFF TGTGCCAGCAAGGGGCATTCGAACACTGAAGCTTTCTTT
TRBD2 . TRBJ2-4 TRBV29-1 CSAANPLGLEYIQYF TGCAGCGCAGCTAACCCCTTGGGACTAGAATACATTCAGTACTTC
. . TRBJ1-3 TRBV7-9 CASSLAGGGNTIYF TGTGCCAGCAGCTTGGCCGGGGGTGGAAACACCATATATTTT
TRBD1 . TRBJ1-1 TRBV2 CASSYRDRVTEAFF TGTGCCAGCAGTTACCGGGACAGGGTCACTGAAGCTTTCTTT
. . TRBJ2-1 TRBV15 CATSRDPSSYNEQFF TGTGCCACCAGCAGAGACCCGAGCTCCTACAATGAGCAGTTCTTC
TRBD1 . TRBJ1-5 TRBV5-6 CASGRTGTGDQPQHF TGTGCCAGCGGCAGGACCGGGACAGGGGACCAGCCCCAGCATTTT
. . TRBJ2-5 TRBV5-1 CASSLEAGPRETQYF TGCGCCAGCAGCTTGGAGGCAGGGCCAAGGGAGACCCAGTACTTC
. . TRBJ2-3 TRBV2 CASINTDTQYF TGTGCCAGCATTAACACAGATACGCAGTATTTT
TRBD1 . TRBJ2-3 TRBV7-2 CASSLVGQGTDTQYF TGTGCCAGCAGCTTAGTCGGACAGGGCACAGATACGCAGTATTTT
TRBD2 . TRBJ2-2 TRBV7-6 CASSLVGLAGITGELFF TGTGCCAGCAGCTTAGTGGGACTAGCGGGGATCACCGGGGAGCTGTTTTTT
. . TRBJ1-1 TRBV5-1 CASSRTGTEAFF TGCGCCAGCAGTCGAACGGGCACTGAAGCTTTCTTT
TRBD2 . TRBJ2-3 TRBV29-1 CSVETSGITDTQYF TGCAGCGTTGAGACTAGCGGAATCACAGATACGCAGTATTTT
. . TRBJ2-3 TRBV19 CASSILDTQYF TGTGCCAGTAGTATTCTAGATACGCAGTATTTT
TRBD1 . TRBJ1-2 TRBV4-1 CASSHLPTGDNYGYTF TGCGCCAGCAGCCACTTACCGACAGGGGACAACTATGGCTACACCTTC
TRBD2 . TRBJ2-4 TRBV28 CASSSFTGASGAKNIQYF TGTGCCAGCAGTTCTTTTACGGGGGCTAGCGGGGCCAAAAACATTCAGTACTTC